This T cell receptor (beta chain) was obtained from a study of blood T cell repertoires in COVID-19. Study context: Some COVID-19 samples were acute and others convalescent; all came from the United States, Italy and Spain. T cells, B-cell-depleted T cells, or PBMCs provided the cDNA or gDNA that served as material.

In the source study's methods: It was from reference gene primer amplification that nucleated cell counts were estimated. This table comes from immunoSEQ multiplex PCR, and its TCRdb copy is limited to in-frame clones, with some not included. V and J calls and clone size follow that table, whereas D and trimming were derived from the DNA. The repertoire holds more than 200,000 clones, with 84% as singletons. Seattle's cohort entered during active infection and was followed longitudinally. V was pared by 0 bases and J by 0 bases, with 6 bases between. Looked up from germline, CDR1 is MGHRA and CDR2 is YSYEKL. CDR3 size: 15 residues.

Sequenced sample: peripheral blood. J is TRBJ1-5 and V is TRBV4-1; D unresolved. The sequence derives from a woman aged 80 or over with COVID-19, enrolled during active disease. CDR3 sequence reads: CASSQDPFSNQPQHF. CDR3 in DNA: TGCGCCAGCAGCCAAGATCCGTTTAGCAATCAGCCCCAGCATTTT.